This is a list of T cell receptor beta chains from one sample in a study of blood T cell repertoires in COVID-19. Clones were sequenced by immunoSEQ multiplex PCR, and TCRdb holds only the in-frame ones, with some missing. Of 200,000 or so clones listed, roughly 88% are singletons. The material sequenced was peripheral blood. Receptors were obtained from a human donor in a cohort sampled during active COVID-19. Each CDR3 is given with its conserved first and last residue. D genes are given only for firm matches. Size is omitted from some rows. Given values are once, few, many or a class for expanded clones.

>TRBD2|.|TRBJ2-2|TRBV19
TGTGCCAGTAGTATCGGGGGAGGGGAGGACACCGGGGAGCTGTTTTTT
CASSIGGGEDTGELFF
>TRBD2|.|TRBJ2-3|TRBV6-5
TGTGCCAGCAGCCGGGACTATTCAGATACGCAGTATTTT
CASSRDYSDTQYF
>.|few|TRBJ1-5|TRBV5-6
TGTGCCAGCAGCTTGTTCAGGGCGGTCGGCAATCAGCCCCAGCATTTT
CASSLFRAVGNQPQHF
>TRBD1|.|TRBJ1-5|TRBV6-5
TGTGCCAGCAAACAGACAGGGACTAATCAGCCCCAGCATTTT
CASKQTGTNQPQHF
>.|.|TRBJ1-5|TRBV6-5
TGTGCCAGCAGTTTAGGCAGGTTCAATCAGCCCCAGCATTTT
CASSLGRFNQPQHF
>.|few|TRBJ2-2|TRBV5-1
TGCGCCAGCAGCTTGGGGATACAGGGAACCGGGGAGCTGTTTTTT
CASSLGIQGTGELFF
>.|.|TRBJ2-4|TRBV18
TGTGCCAGCTCACCAGTTGGCAGGGAAAACATTCAGTACTTC
CASSPVGRENIQYF
>.|.|TRBJ2-5|TRBV7-9
TGTGCCAGCAGCTTAGAGGGGACAAGCCAAGAGACCCAGTACTTC
CASSLEGTSQETQYF
>.|.|TRBJ2-7|TRBV6-6
TGTGCCAGCAGTTACGAGCGCTTGAGCTCCTACGAGCAGTACTTC
CASSYERLSSYEQYF
>TRBD2|.|TRBJ2-1|TRBV24-1
TGTGCCACCAGTGATCCTTCCCTAGCGGGGGGATACAATGAGCAGTTCTTC
CATSDPSLAGGYNEQFF
>.|.|TRBJ2-5|TRBV29-1
TGCAGCGCCCCGGGGATGGGCGGAGAGACCCAGTACTTC
CSAPGMGGETQYF
>TRBD1|.|TRBJ2-5|TRBV27
TGTGCCAGCAGTGCCTCCAGGGGGCTGGAGACCCAGTACTTC
CASSASRGLETQYF
>TRBD2|.|TRBJ2-1|TRBV2
TGTGCCAGCACGCTACCGTCAGCGGGAGGGCCTGATGAGCAGTTCTTC
CASTLPSAGGPDEQFF
>TRBD2|once|TRBJ2-7|TRBV7-6
TGTGCCAGCAGCTTAGCGGTCGGGGGGGCCCACGAGCAGTACTTC
CASSLAVGGAHEQYF
>TRBD2|once|TRBJ2-7|TRBV28
TGTGCCAGCAGTATTAGCGGGAGGCGGCACGAGCAGTACTTC
CASSISGRRHEQYF
>TRBD1|few|TRBJ1-5|TRBV28
TGTGCCAGCAGTTTGCAGGGGGGAGGAGCTCAGCCCCAGCATTTT
CASSLQGGGAQPQHF
>TRBD2|few|TRBJ2-5|TRBV7-8
TGTGCCAGCAGCTCGCAAGCGGGATCAGAGACCCAGTACTTC
CASSSQAGSETQYF
>TRBD2|.|TRBJ2-5|TRBV28
TGTGCCAGCAGTTTTAGCGGGAGAAAGCGAGAGACCCAGTACTTC
CASSFSGRKRETQYF
>TRBD1|.|TRBJ2-2|TRBV7-8
TGTGCCAGCAGCGCACAGGGGGCGAAGACCGGGGAGCTGTTTTTT
CASSAQGAKTGELFF
>TRBD1|.|TRBJ1-1|TRBV28
TGTGCCAGCAACGTTCAGGGGGTCGGAAAGAACACTGAAGCTTTCTTT
CASNVQGVGKNTEAFF
>.|.|TRBJ2-5|TRBV3-1/TRBV3-2
TGTGCCAGCAGCCAAGGTTCTGTCGAGGGAGGAGAGACCCAGTACTTC
CASSQGSVEGGETQYF
>.|.|TRBJ2-7|TRBV2
TGTGCCAGCGCACTGGTCCGGGGATCCTACGAGCAGTACTTC
CASALVRGSYEQYF
>TRBD1|few|TRBJ2-7|TRBV2
TGTGCCAGCAGCGGACAGGGCTACGAGCAGTACTTC
CASSGQGYEQYF